The rows below give T cell receptor beta chains drawn from one sample of a study of control samples from healthy donors and cancer patients. The data were produced by immunoSEQ multiplex PCR, yet TCRdb's version contains in-frame clones alone and is incomplete. There are some 20,000 clones in the sample; more than 75% occur only once, and 8% to 10% lies in the top ten. The sequencing input was PBMCs. Source of these receptors: a woman aged 55-70 years with head and neck cancer. CDR3s include the opening cysteine and the closing phenylalanine or tryptophan. D genes are given only for firm matches. Not every row has a clone size; where given, it reads once, few, many or a size class.

clone_size j_call v_call d_call cdr3_nt cdr3_aa
NA TRBJ2-7 TRBV5-4 TRBD1 TGTGCCAGCAGCTTGGGGACAGGGGACGAGCAGTACTTC CASSLGTGDEQYF
NA TRBJ2-4 TRBV6-1 TRBD1 TGTGCCAGCAGTGAAGGGACAGGGGGAAGTGTCGCCAAAAACATTCAGTACTTC CASSEGTGGSVAKNIQYF
NA TRBJ2-7 TRBV5-1 TRBD2 TGCGCCAGCAGCTTGGTCGCGGGAGCCAACTACGAGCAGTACTTC CASSLVAGANYEQYF
NA TRBJ2-7 TRBV25-1 TRBD1 TGTGCCAGCAGTCCCGGAAACAGGGGGCAATACGAGCAGTACTTC CASSPGNRGQYEQYF
NA TRBJ2-1 TRBV7-2 TRBD2 TGTGCCAGCAGCTTGCCCGGACTAGCGGGAGGGAGGGAGCAGTTCTTC CASSLPGLAGGREQFF
NA TRBJ2-5 TRBV5-1 NA TGCGCCAGCAGCTTATGGGTGGCCGGGGAGACCCAGTACTTC CASSLWVAGETQYF
NA TRBJ1-5 TRBV2 TRBD1 TGTGCCAGCAGTGAAGCGTGGGGACAGGGAAATCAGCCCCAGCATTTT CASSEAWGQGNQPQHF
NA TRBJ2-1 TRBV15 NA TGTGCCACCAGCAGAATTTCGGGGACGTCCAGCTCCTACAATGAGCAGTTCTTC CATSRISGTSSSYNEQFF
NA TRBJ1-1 TRBV27 NA TGTGCCAGCAGACTGCGGGGTCCGGACACTGAAGCTTTCTTT CASRLRGPDTEAFF
NA TRBJ2-1 TRBV18 NA TGTGCCAGCTCACCAAAAAGGCGCACAGGGTTAGGGGATGAGCAGTTCTTC CASSPKRRTGLGDEQFF
NA TRBJ1-6 TRBV13 NA TGTGCCAGCAGCTTATCACAGCGCGCGAGGGGACCCCTCCACTTT CASSLSQRARGPLHF
NA TRBJ1-1 TRBV30 NA TGTGCCTGGAATGGGGACTCCGGGATATCCGAAGCTTTCTTT CAWNGDSGISEAFF
NA TRBJ1-3 TRBV5-4 NA TGTGCCAGCAGCCCAGACAGTCACTCTGGAAACACCATATATTTT CASSPDSHSGNTIYF
NA TRBJ1-5 TRBV19 TRBD1 TGTGCCAGTAGTACCAGCGGACAGGGTCTCCATCAGCCCCAGCATTTT CASSTSGQGLHQPQHF
NA TRBJ2-5 TRBV28 NA TGTGCCAGCTTTTCTCCGGGACGGCAAGAGACCCAGTACTTC CASFSPGRQETQYF
NA TRBJ1-5 TRBV10-3 NA TGTGCCATCAGTGAAATGTTCGGGACCAATCAGCCCCAGCATTTT CAISEMFGTNQPQHF
NA TRBJ2-1 TRBV10-3 TRBD1 TGTGCCAGGACAGGGGAAGGTAAGCAGAATGAGCAGTTCTTC CARTGEGKQNEQFF
NA TRBJ2-4 TRBV3-1/TRBV3-2 NA TGTGCCAGCAGCCCCTCTACCTCTGGAGGGGACATTCAGTACTTC CASSPSTSGGDIQYF
NA TRBJ2-1 TRBV7-6 NA TGTGCCAGCAGCCCTACTCTAGGGCTACCGACTTCCTACAATGAGCAGTTCTTC CASSPTLGLPTSYNEQFF
NA TRBJ2-7 TRBV19 TRBD1 TGTGCCAGTAGCCGACAGGGTAACTCCTACGAGCAGTACTTC CASSRQGNSYEQYF
NA TRBJ2-1 TRBV5-1 TRBD2 TGCGCCAGCAGCTTGGGTTTTAGCGGGACCGTCTACAATGAGCAGTTCTTC CASSLGFSGTVYNEQFF
NA TRBJ1-1 TRBV6-5 NA TGTGCCAGCAGTCCGAACGCTGAAGCTTTCTTT CASSPNAEAFF
NA TRBJ1-5 TRBV16 NA TGTGCCAGCAGCCTAGGGGGGGCGAGGCAGCCCCAGCATTTT CASSLGGARQPQHF
few TRBJ2-1 TRBV5-5 NA TGTGCCAGCAGCTTGGTTTTGTACGGGGAGCAGTTCTTC CASSLVLYGEQFF
NA TRBJ2-1 TRBV5-5 NA TGTGCCAGCAGCTTGCTCAGCTCCTACAATGAGCAGTTCTTC CASSLLSSYNEQFF
NA TRBJ2-1 TRBV7-9 NA TGTGCCGCACCCGGGGGGCCTAGCTACAATGAGCAGTTCTTC CAAPGGPSYNEQFF
NA TRBJ1-1 TRBV12-3/TRBV12-4 NA TGTGCCAGCAGTGAAAGTCTTCAGGCTGAAGCTTTCTTT CASSESLQAEAFF
NA TRBJ2-1 TRBV28 NA TGTGCCAGCAGTTTAGGGAATGAGCAGTTCTTC CASSLGNEQFF
NA TRBJ1-6 TRBV6-6 NA TGTGCCAGCAGTTTGACAGGCGTTAATTCACCCCTCCACTTT CASSLTGVNSPLHF
NA TRBJ1-1 TRBV7-3 NA TGTGCCAGCAGCTTAACTGGCGGGGGGAGGACTGAAGCTTTCTTT CASSLTGGGRTEAFF
NA TRBJ2-2 TRBV7-3 NA TGTGCCAGCAGCTCGGACAGATACACCGGGGAGCTGTTTTTT CASSSDRYTGELFF
NA TRBJ1-1 TRBV2 TRBD1 TGTGCCAGCAGTCAGGAGGGACAGGGCCTGGACACTGAAGCTTTCTTT CASSQEGQGLDTEAFF
NA TRBJ2-6 TRBV4-2 TRBD2 TGTGCCAGCAGCCAAGCGGGGGGACGCTCTGGGGCCAACGTCCTGACTTTC CASSQAGGRSGANVLTF
NA TRBJ2-1 TRBV4-1 NA TGCGCCAGCAGCGCATACAGGGGGGGAGCTACTAGCGGTCTCGGGAATGAGCAGTTCTTC CASSAYRGGATSGLGNEQFF
NA TRBJ2-7 TRBV28 TRBD2 TGTGCCAGCAGTTTAGGGGGGGGCTCCTACGAGCAGTACTTC CASSLGGGSYEQYF
NA TRBJ1-2 TRBV28 TRBD1 TGTGCCAGCAGAGTTCCCGCCGGCGGGACAGGGGGCTATGGCTACACCTTC CASRVPAGGTGGYGYTF
NA TRBJ2-7 TRBV4-1 NA TGCGCCAGCAGCCAAACTGCGACGGCCTACGAGCAGTACTTC CASSQTATAYEQYF
NA TRBJ1-2 TRBV19 NA TGTGCCAGTAGTATCGGGGTCGATGGCTACACCTTC CASSIGVDGYTF
NA TRBJ2-1 TRBV14 NA TGTGCCAGCAGCCAACGGCTAGCTCAAAGGGGACATGAGCAGTTCTTC CASSQRLAQRGHEQFF
once TRBJ1-1 TRBV27 NA TGTGCCACCACTTGGGGCACTGAAGCTTTCTTT CATTWGTEAFF
NA TRBJ2-5 TRBV3-1/TRBV3-2 TRBD2 TGTGCCAGCAGCCGGTGGGCGGGAGGGAGAGAGACCCAGTACTTC CASSRWAGGRETQYF
NA TRBJ2-5 TRBV28 NA TGTGCCAGCAGTTTATTGTCCAGCCTTATTGAGACCCAGTACTTC CASSLLSSLIETQYF
NA TRBJ2-7 TRBV21-1 NA TGTGCCAGCCGGGAAAAGGACGAGATATACGAGCAGTACTTC CASREKDEIYEQYF
few TRBJ2-1 TRBV27 TRBD2 TGTGCCAGCAGTTTATCGTGGGTGACTAGCGGGAGGAATGAGCAGTTCTTC CASSLSWVTSGRNEQFF
NA TRBJ1-6 TRBV27 TRBD1 TGTGCCAGCAGCCTGGACAGGGGAAATTCACCCCTCCACTTT CASSLDRGNSPLHF
NA TRBJ1-1 TRBV18 NA TGTGCCAGCTCACCACCGGAGGGCGGAGAAGCTTTCTTT CASSPPEGGEAFF
NA TRBJ2-1 TRBV6-5 NA TGTGCCAGCAGTCTGGCGGACTCCTACAATGAGCAGTTCTTC CASSLADSYNEQFF
once TRBJ1-1 TRBV28 NA TGTGCCAGCAGTTTATCGGGGGGGAAGGTGAACACTGAAGCTTTCTTT CASSLSGGKVNTEAFF
NA TRBJ1-2 TRBV4-2 NA TGTGCCAGCAGCCAAGTGAATAGGGACTACTATGGCTACACCTTC CASSQVNRDYYGYTF
NA TRBJ2-4 TRBV27 NA TGTGCCAGCAGTTTACTGGGATCTATAGCCAAAAACATTCAGTACTTC CASSLLGSIAKNIQYF
NA TRBJ2-7 TRBV10-3 TRBD2 TGTGCCATCTCTATGGGACTAGCGGGAGGTGAGCAGTACTTC CAISMGLAGGEQYF
NA TRBJ1-6 TRBV2 NA TGTGCCAGCAGTGACAGCGAGGTGCCACCCCTCCACTTT CASSDSEVPPLHF
NA TRBJ1-1 TRBV5-1 NA TGCGCCAGCAGCTTGGGGTCAGGGAGGGGCACTGAAGCTTTCTTT CASSLGSGRGTEAFF
NA TRBJ1-5 TRBV6-5 NA TGTGCCAGCAGCGGGACCGCGGAGAATCAGCCCCAGCATTTT CASSGTAENQPQHF
NA TRBJ2-2 TRBV5-1 TRBD1 TGCGCCAGCAGCTTTGCAGGGGGCACCGGGGAGCTGTTTTTT CASSFAGGTGELFF
NA TRBJ1-1 TRBV4-1 NA TGCGCCAGCAGCCAAGGGTCCGGGAACACTGAAGCTTTCTTT CASSQGSGNTEAFF
few TRBJ1-5 TRBV2 NA TGTGCCAGCAGTGCCTGGGCCGTCCAGGAGCCCCAGCATTTT CASSAWAVQEPQHF